The entry that follows covers one T cell receptor (beta chain) sequence. Its antigen is unknown. Mismatch with germline at one junction end may stem from a read error. The sample is drawn from a study of tumor and adjacent non-tumor tissue in lung cancer. Study outcomes and limitations: Tumor repertoires had a smaller top 100 clone share than normal lung. TCR diversity was significantly greater in tumor than normal lung tissue.

RNA was extracted from bulk tissue without any cell sorting. The library came from three nested PCR rounds adapted from ARM-PCR protocols. Via MiXCR, TCRdb re-called the multiplex PCR reads, giving one row per CDR3 protein. The sample lists 85,000 to 100,000 distinct CDR3 sequences, around 64% occurring once. Sample: lung tumor tissue. This sequence originates from a man aged 60 to 75 with non-small cell lung cancer.

CDR3: CASSYSAGTGIGGQYF. In DNA, the CDR3 is TGTGCTAGCAGTTACTCAGCCGGGACAGGGATAGGCGGGCAGTACTTC. This chain joins TRBV6-2 or TRBV6-3 and TRBJ2-7, with 9 bases aligning to TRBD1. The V gene's germline CDR1 is MNHEY and CDR2 SVGEGT. The CDR3 extends over 16 amino acids.